Each of the 11 T cell receptor beta chains below was sequenced from the same sample in a study of cytomegalovirus exposure and HLA in healthy donors. With 60 Vbeta and 13 Jbeta primers, the PCR was carried out. TCRdb's table, derived via immunoSEQ multiplex PCR, lists solely in-frame clones and lacks some. Of about 120,000 clones in the sample, 65% to 75% are singletons; the top ten hold 4%. Sample: PBMCs. The receptor set was obtained from a man aged 35 to 55 in good health and CMV-seropositive.

The chain has TRBV7-2 and TRBJ2-6; possible D gene TRBD1, 6 bases. This CDR3 region has 15 residues. Germline assignment: CDR1 SGHTA and CDR2 FQGNSA. With 3 bases removed from V and 1 base from J, the gap between germline ends came to 7 bases. CDR3 amino acids: CASSFQGSGANVLTF. The CDR3 nucleotides read TGTGCCAGCAGCTTTCAGGGGTCTGGGGCCAACGTCCTGACTTTC.

The chain is built from TRBV19 and TRBJ1-1; D uncertain. Trimming stripped 2 bases from V and 1 base from J, with 5 bases between. Per the germline V gene, CDR1 is LNHDA and CDR2 is SQIVND (reference sequence). The CDR3 covers 13 residues. The CDR3 loop is CASSIRRNTEAFF. The CDR3 nucleotides read TGTGCCAGTAGTATAAGGAGGAACACTGAAGCTTTCTTT.

CDR3 residues: CASFEGEINTGELFF. For the CDR3, the DNA is TGTGCCAGTTTCGAGGGCGAAATCAACACCGGGGAGCTGTTTTTT. The V and J genes are TRBV28 and TRBJ2-2; TRBD2 is a possible D gene (5 bases). This CDR3 is 15 amino acids long. Trimming shortened V by 9 bases and J by 2 bases, and 16 bases separated the two germline ends. Germline V lookup: CDR1 MDHEN, CDR2 SYDVKM.

The chain carries TRBV9 and TRBJ2-3; 8 nucleotides line up with TRBD1. Germline values: CDR1 SGDLS, CDR2 YYNGEE. Germline trimming cut 2 bases from V and 0 bases from J; bases unmatched to any gene: 8. The length of the CDR3 is 17 residues. CDR3 in amino acids: CASSVQQGGISTDTQYF. The CDR3 DNA reads TGTGCCAGCAGCGTGCAACAGGGGGGAATAAGCACAGATACGCAGTATTTT.

In DNA form, the CDR3 reads TGCGCCAGCAGTTCGAGCGTTAATTCAGATACGCAGTATTTT. Its protein is CASSSSVNSDTQYF. This sequence joins TRBV5-1 and TRBJ2-3; D call uncertain. Germline CDR1 is SGHRS and CDR2 is YFSETQ. The V end was cut by 5 bases, the J end by 4 bases, with 14 bases between. This CDR3 is built from 14 residues. The whole variable domain, remainder taken from reference TRBV5-1 and TRBJ2-3, is KAGVTQTPRYLIKTRGQQVTLSCSPISGHRSVSWYQQTPGQGLQFLFEYFSETQRNKGNFPGRFSGRQFSNSRSEMNVSTLELGDSALYLCASSSSVNSDTQYFGPGTRLTVL.

The chain uses TRBV7-6 and TRBJ1-3; tentatively, D is TRBD1 (5 bases). V lost 2 bases, J lost 4 bases, and 21 bases lay in between. CDR3 length equals 18 residues. Per the germline V gene, CDR1 is SGHVS and CDR2 is FNYEAQ. Written as DNA, the CDR3 is TGTGCCAGCAGCTTAAGCTCCCTCCAGGGCCTGGGGGGAAACACCATATATTTT. Protein sequence: CASSLSSLQGLGGNTIYF.

The V gene is TRBV5-4, the J gene TRBJ1-3; weak D call: TRBD1 (6 bases). Trimming removed 5 bases from V and 1 base from J, with 10 bases in between. The CDR3 runs 14 residues. Per germline, CDR1 SGHNT and CDR2 YYREEE (reference sequence). CDR3 residues: CASSFTGSGNTIYF. DNA of the CDR3: TGTGCCAGCAGTTTTACAGGGTCTGGAAACACCATATATTTT.

The V call is TRBV7-3, the J call TRBJ2-3; 7 bases line up with TRBD1. The CDR3 covers 15 residues. Germline CDR1 SGHTA, CDR2 FQGTGA. Germline trimming cut 4 bases from V and 5 bases from J; bases unmatched to any gene: 9. CDR3 region: CASSSQQGTRDTQYF. CDR3 nucleotide sequence: TGTGCCAGCAGCTCACAACAGGGGACGAGAGATACGCAGTATTTT.

The chain uses TRBV6-6 and TRBJ1-1; the D gene is possibly TRBD1 (5 bases). The V gene's germline CDR1 is MNHNY and CDR2 SVGAGI (reference sequence). The V end lost 4 bases, the J end lost 10 bases, and 16 bases lay between the germline ends. The CDR3 extends over 13 amino acids. CDR3 nucleotides: TGTGCCAGCAGTTTATTACAGGTCCGAGGAGCTTTCTTT. This sequence encodes CASSLLQVRGAFF.

The chain uses TRBV5-8 and TRBJ2-3; 11 nucleotides align to TRBD2. With V trimmed by 4 bases and J by 5 bases, 6 bases remained unmatched. The CDR3 runs 15 residues. CDR1 is SGHTS, CDR2 YDEGEE, per germline. This CDR3 reads CASSQLLAGGDTQYF. The DNA for the CDR3 is TGTGCCAGCAGCCAGCTTCTAGCGGGGGGAGATACGCAGTATTTT. Full variable domain (rest looked up from reference TRBV5-8 and TRBJ2-3): EAGVTQSPTHLIKTRGQQATLRCSPISGHTSVYWYQQALGLGLQFLLWYDEGEERNRGNFPPRFSGRQFPNYSSELNVNALELEDSALYLCASSQLLAGGDTQYFGPGTRLTVL.

The rearrangement links TRBV27 to TRBJ2-2; 12 bases are a match to TRBD1. The CDR3 consists of 18 residues. The germline V gene encodes CDR1 MNHEY and CDR2 SMNVEV (reference sequence). Losses at the gene ends were 2 bases for V and 0 bases for J; bases not matched to a gene: 4. The DNA for the CDR3 is TGTGCCAGCAGTTTACAAGGGACAGGGGGCACGAACACCGGGGAGCTGTTTTTT. It encodes CASSLQGTGGTNTGELFF.